One and the same sample provided the 6 T cell receptor beta chains below, sequenced in a study of blood T cell repertoires in COVID-19. The assay was immunoSEQ multiplex PCR, and TCRdb's table has in-frame clones only and misses some. Among approximately 150,000 clones listed, just under 80% were seen once. Source material: peripheral blood. Source of these receptors: a woman aged 55-70 years with acute or convalescent COVID-19.

This chain links TRBV5-1 with TRBJ2-7; 7 bases match TRBD2. The CDR3 runs to 15 residues. Germline V gene sequence: CDR1 SGHRS, CDR2 YFSETQ. V lost 1 base and J lost 0; bases outside the gene matches: 4. Here the CDR3 DNA reads TGCGCCAGCAGCTTGCATGGCGGGAGCTCCTACGAGCAGTACTTC. It yields the protein CASSLHGGSSYEQYF.

This clone was seen more than once but under ten times. V gene TRBV11-2 combines with J gene TRBJ2-1; 10 nucleotides agree with TRBD2. Germline lookup yields CDR1 SGHAT and CDR2 FQNNGV. Unmatched junction bases numbered 6, after V lost 1 base and J lost 3 bases. The CDR3 contains 17 residues. The CDR3 sequence: CASSLGRTSGVYNEQFF. The CDR3 nucleotides read TGTGCCAGCAGCTTAGGTCGTACTAGCGGGGTCTACAATGAGCAGTTCTTC.

The chain carries TRBV5-1 and TRBJ2-7; 8 bases are a match to TRBD2. CDR3 length equals 14 residues. After removal of 4 bases from V and 4 bases from J, the junction contained 7 bases not matched to a gene. Germline CDR1 and CDR2: SGHRS and YFSETQ. The CDR3 spells CASSPTGTRYEQYF. The DNA for the CDR3 is TGCGCCAGCAGCCCCACCGGGACTAGGTACGAGCAGTACTTC.

The J gene is TRBJ2-1, the V gene TRBV23-1, with D maybe TRBD1 (5 bases). TRBV23-1 is assigned to the ORF class and has an uncertain function. Trimming left V 1 base short and J 5 bases short, with 12 bases between. The CDR3 totals 15 residues. The DNA of the CDR3 is TGCGCCAGCAGTCAATTAGGGGTTTATGACAATGAGCAGTTCTTC. Protein sequence: CASSQLGVYDNEQFF.

This chain uses TRBV28 with TRBJ2-5, with 7 bases that match TRBD1. The V and J ends lost 3 bases and 1 base, in that order; junction bases with no gene match: 5. The CDR3 consists of 15 residues. Per germline, CDR1 MDHEN and CDR2 SYDVKM. CDR3 in DNA: TGTGCCAGCAGTTTGTTACGACAGGGCCAAGAGACCCAGTACTTC. This sequence encodes CASSLLRQGQETQYF.

This chain uses TRBV18 with TRBJ2-5; D is unclear. The CDR3 spans 14 residues. Trimming pared 2 bases from V and 1 base from J, leaving 8 bases between. Germline V gene data show CDR1 as KGHSH and CDR2 as LQKENI. As DNA, the CDR3 is TGTGCCAGCTCACCAACGGGTTCCCAAGAGACCCAGTACTTC. Amino acids: CASSPTGSQETQYF.